The clone carrying this T cell receptor beta chain was seen more than once but under ten times. The antigen is undetermined. The data originate from a study of T cell responses to AZD1222 COVID-19 vaccine. There are 14 residues in the CDR3. The germline V gene has CDR1 LNHDA and CDR2 SQIVND (reference sequence). V lost 1 base and J lost 6; bases outside the gene matches: 6. Method: immunoSEQ multiplex PCR; TCRdb's copy keeps in-frame clones and lacks some. The top ten hold roughly 3.5% of the sample, which has fewer than 70,000 clones, 65% to 80% seen once. Analyses pooled second doses at about 4 or about 12 weeks. Study conclusions and caveats: In the spike-specific TCR repertoire, nearly half reportedly target unmutated variant regions. Clonal diversity was possibly underestimated; the donors were predominantly white British and more often female.

This specimen was peripheral blood, taken 28 days after the second AZD1222 dose. This chain links TRBV19 with TRBJ2-7, with 7 bases matching TRBD1. This TCR derives from an adult who received the AZD1222 COVID-19 vaccine. The CDR3 sequence is CASSIGQGIGEQYF. Here the CDR3 DNA reads TGTGCCAGTAGTATAGGACAGGGCATTGGCGAGCAGTACTTC.